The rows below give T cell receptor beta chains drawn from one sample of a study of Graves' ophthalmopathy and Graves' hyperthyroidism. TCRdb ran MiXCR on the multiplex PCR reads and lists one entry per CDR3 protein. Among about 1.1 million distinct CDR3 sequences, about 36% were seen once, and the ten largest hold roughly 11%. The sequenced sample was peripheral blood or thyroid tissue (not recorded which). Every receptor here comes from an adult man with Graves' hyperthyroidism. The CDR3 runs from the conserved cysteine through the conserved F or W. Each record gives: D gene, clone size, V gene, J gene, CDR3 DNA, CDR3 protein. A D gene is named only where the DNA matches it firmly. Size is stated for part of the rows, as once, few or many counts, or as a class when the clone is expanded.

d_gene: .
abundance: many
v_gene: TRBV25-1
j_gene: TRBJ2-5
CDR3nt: TGTGCCAGCAGTGAATCCGGGACCCAAGAGACCCAGTACTTC
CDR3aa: CASSESGTQETQYF

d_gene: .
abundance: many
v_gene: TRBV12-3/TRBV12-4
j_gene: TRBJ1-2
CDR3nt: TGTGCCAGCAGTTTAGGGGGGGGCACCAGCTACACCTTC
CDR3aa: CASSLGGGTSYTF

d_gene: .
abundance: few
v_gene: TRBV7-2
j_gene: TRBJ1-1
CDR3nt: TGTGCCAGCAGCTTCGGCGGGGTATCGAACACTGAAGCTTTCTTT
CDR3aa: CASSFGGVSNTEAFF

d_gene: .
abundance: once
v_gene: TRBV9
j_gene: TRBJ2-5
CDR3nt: TGTGCCAGCAGCGTAGCGGCGGGTAGGAACACCGGGGAGACCCAGTACTTC
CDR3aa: CASSVAAGRNTGETQYF

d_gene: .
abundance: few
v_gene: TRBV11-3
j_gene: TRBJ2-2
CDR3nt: TGTGCCAGCAGCTTAACGGGGATCGCCGGGGAGCTGTTTTTT
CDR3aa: CASSLTGIAGELFF

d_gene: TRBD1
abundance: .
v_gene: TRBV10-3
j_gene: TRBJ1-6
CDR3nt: TGTGCCATCAGTGAGCGGGGGACAGGGGTCGGCTGGAATTCACCCCTCCACTTT
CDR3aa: CAISERGTGVGWNSPLHF

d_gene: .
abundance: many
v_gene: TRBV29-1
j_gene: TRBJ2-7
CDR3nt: TGCAGCGTTGGTTTCTCTTCCTACGAGCAGTACTTC
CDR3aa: CSVGFSSYEQYF

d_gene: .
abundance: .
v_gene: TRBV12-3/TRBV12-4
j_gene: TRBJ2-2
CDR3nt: TGTGCCAGCAGTTTAACCACGAACACCGGGGAGCTGTTTTTT
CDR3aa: CASSLTTNTGELFF

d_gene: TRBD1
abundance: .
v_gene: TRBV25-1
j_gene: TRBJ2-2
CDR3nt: TGTGCCAGCGCCGGGACAGGACCAACCGGGGAGCTGTTTTTT
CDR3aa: CASAGTGPTGELFF

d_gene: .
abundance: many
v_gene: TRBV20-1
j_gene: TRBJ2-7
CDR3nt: TGCAGTGCAACCCCGAGGATGGCCTACGAGCAGTACTTC
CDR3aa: CSATPRMAYEQYF

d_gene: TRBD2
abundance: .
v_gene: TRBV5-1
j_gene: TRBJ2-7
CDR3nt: TGCGCCAGCAGCAAACTAGCGGATGGCTACGAGCAGTACTTC
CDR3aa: CASSKLADGYEQYF

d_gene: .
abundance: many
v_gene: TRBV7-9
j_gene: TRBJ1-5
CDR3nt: TGCGCCAGCAGCTTGGGAGGACAGTTCAATCAGCCCCAGCATTTT
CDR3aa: CASSLGGQFNQPQHF

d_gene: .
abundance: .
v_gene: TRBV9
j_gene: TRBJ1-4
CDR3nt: TGTGCCAGCAGCGCCGGCCCGGGGGGCAGGACTAATGAAAAACTGTTTTTT
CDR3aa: CASSAGPGGRTNEKLFF

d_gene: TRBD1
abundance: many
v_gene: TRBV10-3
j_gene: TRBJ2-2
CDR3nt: TGTGCCGCGCGAGAGACAGGGGTAACCGGGGAGCTGTTTTTT
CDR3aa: CAARETGVTGELFF

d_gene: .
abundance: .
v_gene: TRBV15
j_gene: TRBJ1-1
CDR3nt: TGTGCCACCAGCAGACAGGGAATAAACACTGAAGCTTTCTTT
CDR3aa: CATSRQGINTEAFF

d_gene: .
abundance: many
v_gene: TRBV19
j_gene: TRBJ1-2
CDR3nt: TGTGCCAGTAGTATCCGCCCCCGCCGGGGCTACACCTTC
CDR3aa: CASSIRPRRGYTF

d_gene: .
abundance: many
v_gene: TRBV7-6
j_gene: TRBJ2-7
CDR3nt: TGTGCCAGCAGCCCATTTAGGTCTTACGAGCAGTACTTC
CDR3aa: CASSPFRSYEQYF

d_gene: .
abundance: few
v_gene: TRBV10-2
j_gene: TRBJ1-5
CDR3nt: TGTGCCAGCAGTTATCGGGGCCGGGGCAATCAGCCCCAGCATTTT
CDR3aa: CASSYRGRGNQPQHF

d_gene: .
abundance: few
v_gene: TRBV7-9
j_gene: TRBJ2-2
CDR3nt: TGTGCCAGCAGCTCCGCGAGGACAGTAGATCACACCGGGGAGCTGTTTTTT
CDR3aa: CASSSARTVDHTGELFF

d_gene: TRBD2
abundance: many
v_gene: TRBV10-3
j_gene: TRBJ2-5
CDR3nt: TGTGCCATCAGTGGAAAAGCGGGGGGTGGGGGGACCCAGTACTTC
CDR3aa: CAISGKAGGGGTQYF

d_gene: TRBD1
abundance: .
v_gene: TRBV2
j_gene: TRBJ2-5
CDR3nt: TGTGCCAGCGGAGGACAGGGCTTC
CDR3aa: CASGGQGF

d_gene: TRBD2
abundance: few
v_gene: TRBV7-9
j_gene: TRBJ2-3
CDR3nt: TGTGCCAGCAGCCAACACGGGACTAGCGGGAGTGGTCTAGCGCAGTATTTT
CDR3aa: CASSQHGTSGSGLAQYF

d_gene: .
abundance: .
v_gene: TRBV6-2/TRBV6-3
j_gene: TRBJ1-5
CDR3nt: TGTGCCAGCAGTACCTCACGGGTTCGTCAGCCCCAGCATTTT
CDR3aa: CASSTSRVRQPQHF

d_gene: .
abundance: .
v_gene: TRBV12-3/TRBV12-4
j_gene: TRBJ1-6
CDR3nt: TGTGCCAGCAGTGAATATCTCCACTTT
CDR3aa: CASSEYLHF

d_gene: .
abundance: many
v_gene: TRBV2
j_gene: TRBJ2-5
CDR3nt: TGTGCCAGTATGTCTCAAGAGACCCAGTACTTC
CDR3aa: CASMSQETQYF

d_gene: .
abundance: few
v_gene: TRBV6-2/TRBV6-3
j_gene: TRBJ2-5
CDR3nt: TGTGCCAGCAGCTGGAGGCAGCTCCAAGAGACCCAGTACTTC
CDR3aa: CASSWRQLQETQYF

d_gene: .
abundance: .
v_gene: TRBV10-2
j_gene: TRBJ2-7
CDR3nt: TGCGCCAGCAGTACAGGCATGAACGGCTACGAGCAGTACTTC
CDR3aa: CASSTGMNGYEQYF

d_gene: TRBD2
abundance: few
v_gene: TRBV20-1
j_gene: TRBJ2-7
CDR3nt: TGCAGTGCTAGGGGGGGGGGGTTCTACGAGCAGTACTTC
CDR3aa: CSARGGGFYEQYF

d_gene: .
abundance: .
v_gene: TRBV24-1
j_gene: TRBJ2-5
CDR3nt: TGTGCCACCAGTGATCTAACCGGGGCAGGGTACCAAGGGACCCAGTACTTC
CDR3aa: CATSDLTGAGYQGTQYF

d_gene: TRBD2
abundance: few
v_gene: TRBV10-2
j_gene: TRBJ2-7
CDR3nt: TGCGCCAGCAGTGCCGGACTAGCGGACCACTACGAGCAGTACTTC
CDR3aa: CASSAGLADHYEQYF

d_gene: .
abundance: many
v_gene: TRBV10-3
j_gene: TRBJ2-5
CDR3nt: TGTGCCATCAGTGACAGGTCTTTGGAGACCCAGTACTTC
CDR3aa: CAISDRSLETQYF

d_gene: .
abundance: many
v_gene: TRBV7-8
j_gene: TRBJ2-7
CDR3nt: TGTGCCAGCACCCGGCCGGGCCACTACGAGCAGTACTTC
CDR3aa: CASTRPGHYEQYF

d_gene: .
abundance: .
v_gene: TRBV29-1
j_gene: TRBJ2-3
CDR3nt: TGCAGCGTTGATGGGCTGGACGACACAGATACGCAGTATTTT
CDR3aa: CSVDGLDDTDTQYF

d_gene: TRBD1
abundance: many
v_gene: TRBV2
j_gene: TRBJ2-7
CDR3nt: TGTGCCAGCAGCGCAGGGGGCTACACCTACGAGCAGTACTTC
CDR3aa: CASSAGGYTYEQYF

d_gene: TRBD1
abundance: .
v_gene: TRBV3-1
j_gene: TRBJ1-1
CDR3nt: TGTGCCAGCAGCCATAATGTAGGGGGCCGAGCTTTCTTT
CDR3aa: CASSHNVGGRAFF

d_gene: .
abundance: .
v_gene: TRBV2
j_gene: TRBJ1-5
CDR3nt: TGTGCCAGCACCCTCGAAGTCTCCGGGGGAGTAGCAAATCAGCCCCAGCATTTT
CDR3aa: CASTLEVSGGVANQPQHF

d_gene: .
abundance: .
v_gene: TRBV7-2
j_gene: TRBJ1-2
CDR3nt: TGTGCCAGCAGCTTGAAGGGGGAGAGGGACTACACCTTC
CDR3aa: CASSLKGERDYTF

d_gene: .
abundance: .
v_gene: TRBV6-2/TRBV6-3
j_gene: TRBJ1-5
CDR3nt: TGTGCCAGCAGGGTCTGGACGGGAAGCAATCAGCCCCAGCATTTT
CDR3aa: CASRVWTGSNQPQHF

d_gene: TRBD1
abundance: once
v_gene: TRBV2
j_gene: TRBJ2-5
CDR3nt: TGTGCCAGCGGAGGACAGGGCGGCGAGACCCAGTACTTC
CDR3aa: CASGGQGGETQYF

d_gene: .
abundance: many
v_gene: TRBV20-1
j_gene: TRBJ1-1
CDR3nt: TGCAGTGCGACCAACCCCAGGGGAGACAACACTGAAGCTTTCTTT
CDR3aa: CSATNPRGDNTEAFF

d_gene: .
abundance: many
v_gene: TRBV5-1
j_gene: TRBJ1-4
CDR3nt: TGCGCCAGCAGCTTGGCAGGCCAGTGGCGCGAAAAACTGTTTTTT
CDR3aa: CASSLAGQWREKLFF

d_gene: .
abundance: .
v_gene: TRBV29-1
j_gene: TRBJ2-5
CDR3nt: TGCAGCGTTGGGGGGTCAGGGAAGCCCCAGTACTTC
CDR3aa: CSVGGSGKPQYF

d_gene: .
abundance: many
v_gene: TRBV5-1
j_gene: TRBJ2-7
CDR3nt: TGCGCCAGCAGGAAAGATGCTGTCGGGGGCTACGAGCAGTACTTC
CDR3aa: CASRKDAVGGYEQYF

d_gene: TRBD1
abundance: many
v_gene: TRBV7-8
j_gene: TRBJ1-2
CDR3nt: TGTGCCACCGGAGGGACAGGGGGGTTTGGCTACACCTTC
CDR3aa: CATGGTGGFGYTF

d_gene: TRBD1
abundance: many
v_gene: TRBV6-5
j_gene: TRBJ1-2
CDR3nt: TGTGCCAGCAGTCTACGCGGACAGGGATCCTATGGCTACACCTTC
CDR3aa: CASSLRGQGSYGYTF

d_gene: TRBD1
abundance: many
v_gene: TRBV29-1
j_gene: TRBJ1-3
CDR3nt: TGCAGCGTTGACCTTGGACAGGGGACTGGAAACACCATATATTTT
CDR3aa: CSVDLGQGTGNTIYF

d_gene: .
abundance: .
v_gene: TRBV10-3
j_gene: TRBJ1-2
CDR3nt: TGTGCCAGCAGTAGAGGGACCTATGGCTACACCTTC
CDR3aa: CASSRGTYGYTF

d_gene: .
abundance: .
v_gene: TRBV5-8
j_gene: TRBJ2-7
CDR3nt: TGTGCCAGCAGCTTGGGAGGGTCCGCCTCCTACGAGCAGTACTTC
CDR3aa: CASSLGGSASYEQYF

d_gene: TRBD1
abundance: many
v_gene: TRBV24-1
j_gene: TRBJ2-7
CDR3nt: TGTGCCACCAGTGTGAGGGACAGGGGGCGCGAGCAGTACTTC
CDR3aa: CATSVRDRGREQYF

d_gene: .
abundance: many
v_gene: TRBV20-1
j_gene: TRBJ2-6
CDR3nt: TGCAGTGCTAGACCAATTATACAGGGCGGGGGGGCCAACGTCCTGACTTTC
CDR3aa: CSARPIIQGGGANVLTF

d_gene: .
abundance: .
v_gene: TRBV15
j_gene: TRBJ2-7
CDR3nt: TGTGCCAGCAGCTTCCGGACATTCTTTAACTACGAGCAGTACTTC
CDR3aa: CASSFRTFFNYEQYF

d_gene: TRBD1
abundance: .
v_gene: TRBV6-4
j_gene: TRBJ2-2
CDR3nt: TGTGCCAGCAGGGACAGGGACAACACCGGGGAGCTGTTTTTT
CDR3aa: CASRDRDNTGELFF

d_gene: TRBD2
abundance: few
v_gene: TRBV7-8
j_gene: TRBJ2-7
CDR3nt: TGTGCCAGCAGCGGCGGGACTAGCGGGACAGGCACCTACGAGCAGTACTTC
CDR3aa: CASSGGTSGTGTYEQYF